This is a list of T cell receptor beta chains from one sample in a study of T cells after yellow fever vaccination. TCRdb re-derived calls from the 5' RACE reads in MiXCR, one entry per CDR3 protein. The profile shows about 310,000 distinct CDR3 sequences, around 3.6% of them singletons. The sequencing used PBMCs, collected on the day of the yellow fever booster vaccination. These receptors all come from a man aged 18 to 29 who received the YFV17D yellow fever vaccine. CDR3s include the opening cysteine and the closing phenylalanine or tryptophan. Each record gives: J gene, D gene, clone size, V gene, CDR3 DNA, CDR3 protein. D genes are given only for firm matches. Clone size is not always given. Where it is, it says once, few, many or a class for expanded clones.

>TRBJ1-2|-|many|TRBV5-8
TGTGCCAGCAGTTTAGGGTCGTATGGCTACACCTTC
CASSLGSYGYTF
>TRBJ2-7|TRBD1|many|TRBV10-2
TGCGCCAGCAGTTCGGACAGGGACAGCTACGAGCAGTACTTC
CASSSDRDSYEQYF
>TRBJ2-7|-|-|TRBV12-3/TRBV12-4
TGTGCCAGCAGTTTCCAACTAGGGTACGAGCAGTACTTC
CASSFQLGYEQYF
>TRBJ2-2|-|many|TRBV5-1
TGCGCCAGCAGCGAACCCGGCACCGGGGAGCTGTTTTTT
CASSEPGTGELFF
>TRBJ2-1|-|many|TRBV27
TGTGCCAGCAGTTTAGGCGGCGTTGAGCAGTTCTTC
CASSLGGVEQFF
>TRBJ2-5|TRBD1|many|TRBV20-1
TGCAGTGCTAGAGATTACAGGGGAAAAGAGACCCAGTACTTC
CSARDYRGKETQYF
>TRBJ2-5|-|many|TRBV2
TGTGCCAGCAGTCAGTACCAAGAGACCCAGTACTTC
CASSQYQETQYF
>TRBJ1-1|-|many|TRBV21-1
TGTGCCAAACAGGGGGCGAGGACTGAAGCTTTCTTT
CAKQGARTEAFF
>TRBJ1-1|TRBD1|-|TRBV10-3
TGTGCCATCAGTGACAGACAGGGGAACACTGAAGCTTTCTTT
CAISDRQGNTEAFF
>TRBJ2-1|-|few|TRBV24-1
TGTGCCACCAGTGATTCCCCGGGGAATGAGCAGTTCTTC
CATSDSPGNEQFF
>TRBJ2-5|TRBD2|many|TRBV5-4
TGTGCCAGCAGCGTTGTCCTAGCGGGACAAGAGACCCAGTACTTC
CASSVVLAGQETQYF
>TRBJ1-1|-|-|TRBV18
TGTGCCAGCTCACCAATCTGGGGATTATTGAACACTGAAGCTTTCTTT
CASSPIWGLLNTEAFF
>TRBJ1-6|TRBD1|few|TRBV4-3
TGCGCCAGCAGCCAAGTACACACAGGGGTAGGATCACCCCTCCACTTT
CASSQVHTGVGSPLHF
>TRBJ2-3|TRBD1|many|TRBV5-1
TGCGCCAGCAGAGGACAGGGGTTTAATACGCAGTATTTT
CASRGQGFNTQYF
>TRBJ2-5|-|few|TRBV10-1
TGCGCCAATACGGGGGCCTTGGGCCACGGGACCCAGTACTTC
CANTGALGHGTQYF
>TRBJ2-7|-|many|TRBV5-1
TGCGCCAGCGGAAGTGGGGCCAGGGCCCTGTCCTTGGACGAGCAGTACTTC
CASGSGARALSLDEQYF
>TRBJ1-4|-|few|TRBV6-5
TGTGCCAGCAGCGCCGCATGGACAACTAATGAAAAACTGTTTTTT
CASSAAWTTNEKLFF
>TRBJ2-3|-|few|TRBV20-1
TGCAGTGCTAGTACCCCCGGGGCAGATACGCAGTATTTT
CSASTPGADTQYF
>TRBJ2-5|-|-|TRBV4-2
TGTGCCAGCAGCCACCCCCTCACCCTCCAAGAGACCCAGTACTTC
CASSHPLTLQETQYF
>TRBJ2-7|TRBD1|-|TRBV14
TGTGCCAGCAGAGGACAGGATTACGAGCAGTACTTC
CASRGQDYEQYF
>TRBJ2-2|-|few|TRBV5-4
TGTGCCAGCAGCTTGGGGGTGACTAACTTTAACACCGGGGAGCTGTTTTTT
CASSLGVTNFNTGELFF
>TRBJ2-1|-|few|TRBV12-3/TRBV12-4
TGTGCCAGCAGGCCCTACAAGAAAGAGCAGTTCTTC
CASRPYKKEQFF
>TRBJ2-3|TRBD2|many|TRBV4-3
TGCGCCAGCAGCCAAGAGCTCAGACTAGCACGGGTGGATACGCAGTATTTT
CASSQELRLARVDTQYF
>TRBJ2-3|TRBD2|-|TRBV7-8
TGTGCCAGCAGCTCTCTCATAGCGGGGGGCCCCACAGATACGCAGTATTTT
CASSSLIAGGPTDTQYF
>TRBJ2-3|-|many|TRBV7-2
TGTGCCAGCAGTACTCGACCGGGACCCACAGATACGCAGTATTTT
CASSTRPGPTDTQYF
>TRBJ1-2|-|few|TRBV7-2
TGTGCCAGCACCCCGACAGGCTATGGCTACACCTTC
CASTPTGYGYTF
>TRBJ2-1|TRBD1|few|TRBV20-1
TGCAGTGCCCCCGGGACAGACACCTACAATGAGCAGTTCTTC
CSAPGTDTYNEQFF
>TRBJ2-5|-|many|TRBV9
TGTGCCAGCAGCGGAGGAGTTTTCCAAGAGACCCAGTACTTC
CASSGGVFQETQYF
>TRBJ2-1|-|many|TRBV6-5
TGTGCCAGCAGTTATGGTAACGTGGGCGGTGAGCAGTTCTTC
CASSYGNVGGEQFF
>TRBJ2-6|-|-|TRBV5-1
TGCGCCAGCAGCTTGTTGCAGGGCGGATCGTCGGGGGCCAACGTCCTGACTTTC
CASSLLQGGSSGANVLTF
>TRBJ2-1|-|few|TRBV6-1
TGTGCCAGCAGTGAACGTTGGGAGGATGAGCAGTTCTTC
CASSERWEDEQFF
>TRBJ2-1|-|-|TRBV11-3
TGTGCCAGCAGCGAGACGGGGTTGGAGGGAAATGAGCAGTTCTTC
CASSETGLEGNEQFF
>TRBJ2-1|TRBD1|few|TRBV5-1
TGCGCCAGCAGCTTGATCCCCACCGGGACAGGGGGCGCGAGGAATGAGCAGTTCTTC
CASSLIPTGTGGARNEQFF
>TRBJ1-3|-|-|TRBV5-1
TGCGCCAGCAGCTTGGCCTGGGGGATCGGTGGAAACACCATATATTTT
CASSLAWGIGGNTIYF
>TRBJ2-1|-|-|TRBV18
TGTGCCAGCTCACCTCAGGGTATGGGCAATGAGCAGTTCTTC
CASSPQGMGNEQFF
>TRBJ1-4|-|few|TRBV6-5
TGTGCCAGCAGTTTCTTGGGGAGCGTTGAAAAACTGTTTTTT
CASSFLGSVEKLFF